These 18 T cell receptor beta chains share one sample of origin, sequenced in a study of blood T cell repertoires in COVID-19. This table comes from immunoSEQ multiplex PCR, and its TCRdb copy is limited to in-frame clones, with some not included. The sample has about 250,000 clones; 75% to 90% are singletons. Sequencing input: peripheral blood. The receptors were sampled from a woman aged 40 to 50 who had recovered from COVID-19.

V gene TRBV2 combines with J gene TRBJ2-1; TRBD2 matches 13 bases. CDR1 SNHLY and CDR2 FYNNEI come from the germline V gene. With V trimmed by 6 bases and J by 0 bases, 2 bases remained unmatched. The CDR3 runs 16 residues. The CDR3: CASRGLAGISYNEQFF. The CDR3 region has the DNA TGTGCCAGCAGGGGACTAGCGGGGATCTCCTACAATGAGCAGTTCTTC. Complete variable domain (other parts from reference TRBV2 and TRBJ2-1): EPEVTQTPSHQVTQMGQEVILRCVPISNHLYFYWYRQILGQKVEFLVSFYNNEISEKSEIFDDQFSVERPDGSNFTLKIRSTKLEDSAMYFCASRGLAGISYNEQFFGPGTRLTVL.

The chain carries TRBV2 and TRBJ1-2; 10 bases match TRBD1. Germline CDR1 is SNHLY and CDR2 is FYNNEI. V was pared by 6 bases and J by 4 bases, with 5 bases of the junction left unmatched. CDR3 length: 14 amino acids. DNA of the CDR3: TGTGCCAGCAGGGGACAGGGGCTCAGCTATGGCTACACCTTC. This sequence encodes CASRGQGLSYGYTF.

V usage is TRBV23-1 and J usage is TRBJ2-1; 8 nucleotides line up with TRBD2. Being an ORF, TRBV23-1 has a function that is uncertain. Germline trimming cut 4 bases from V and 0 bases from J; bases unmatched to any gene: 14. CDR3 length: 19 residues. CDR3 protein: CASSLIILAGSTSYNEQFF. In DNA, the CDR3 is TGCGCCAGCAGTCTCATAATCTTAGCGGGAAGCACCTCCTACAATGAGCAGTTCTTC.

The gene calls are TRBV3-1 (or the pseudogene TRBV3-2) and TRBJ2-5, with 7 bases lining up with TRBD1. Germline CDR1 is LGHDT and CDR2 is YNNKEL (reference sequence). J was trimmed by 9 bases and V by 4 bases; bases with no gene match: 8. The CDR3 loop spans 13 amino acids. The CDR3, as DNA: TGTGCCAGCAGCCGTGGACAGGCCCCATCCCAGTACTTC. The encoded protein is CASSRGQAPSQYF.

The gene calls are TRBV10-3 and TRBJ2-1; a weak D match, TRBD2 (6 bases). CDR3 size: 15 residues. Between the trimmed V and J ends, which lost 1 base and 0 bases, there was a span of 7 bases. Germline assignment: CDR1 ENHRY and CDR2 SYGVKD. CDR3 protein: CAISELGGSYNEQFF. The CDR3 DNA reads TGTGCCATCAGTGAGTTGGGGGGCTCCTACAATGAGCAGTTCTTC.

The genes are TRBV3-1 (or the pseudogene TRBV3-2) and TRBJ2-3; 14 bases match TRBD2. CDR3 length: 16 amino acids. Germline values: CDR1 LGHDT, CDR2 YNNKEL (reference sequence). Unmatched junction bases numbered 1, after V lost 1 base and J lost 4 bases. CDR3 nucleotides: TGTGCCAGCAGCCAAGGGACTAGCGGGAGGTCAGATACGCAGTATTTT. Encoded protein: CASSQGTSGRSDTQYF.

The chain carries TRBV27 and TRBJ2-2, with D perhaps TRBD1 (6 bases). CDR1 MNHEY and CDR2 SMNVEV come from the germline V gene (reference sequence). Trimming took off 6 bases at V and 1 base at J, with 9 bases between the two ends. The CDR3 is 14 amino acids. CDR3 DNA: TGTGCCAGCAGAGTACAGGGGAACACCGGGGAGCTGTTTTTT. Protein: CASRVQGNTGELFF.

The chain recombines TRBV5-1 with TRBJ2-1; TRBD2 matches 9 bases. From germline, CDR1 is SGHRS and CDR2 YFSETQ. V lost 1 base and J lost 3; bases outside the gene matches: 5. The CDR3 is 16 residues long. In nucleotides, the CDR3 is TGCGCCAGCAGCTTGCTCGCAGCGGGAGGCTACAATGAGCAGTTCTTC. As protein: CASSLLAAGGYNEQFF.

This chain joins TRBV19 and TRBJ2-2; 8 bases map to TRBD2. V lost 3 bases to trimming and J lost 0 bases; unmatched junction nucleotides: 6. CDR3 size: 17 residues. CDR1 and CDR2 (germline): LNHDA, SQIVND (reference sequence). The DNA for the CDR3 is TGTGCCAGTAGTATGCGAGCGGGAGCGACGAACACCGGGGAGCTGTTTTTT. This gives the protein CASSMRAGATNTGELFF.

The chain joins TRBV19 to TRBJ2-6; no firm D call. The CDR3 has 16 residues. Germline V gene data show CDR1 as LNHDA and CDR2 as SQIVND (reference sequence). The V end was cut by 0 bases, the J end by 0 bases, with 6 bases between. The CDR3 nucleotides are TGTGCCAGTAGTATAGATCGAGTCTCTGGGGCCAACGTCCTGACTTTC. Translating gives CASSIDRVSGANVLTF.

CDR3 bases: TGTGCCAGCTCACCCGGGAGGGGTCGTGAGGGGGATGAGCAGTTCTTC. Protein product: CASSPGRGREGDEQFF. This sequence joins TRBV18 and TRBJ2-1, with 8 bases lining up with TRBD2. Germline V CDR1 and CDR2: KGHSH, LQKENI. Trimming cost V 3 bases and J 8 bases; bases outside gene matches: 12. The CDR3 is 16 amino acids.

The chain has TRBV6-5 and TRBJ1-2; TRBD1 matches at 10 bases. CDR3 length: 14 amino acids. Germline V gene lookup returns CDR1 MNHEY and CDR2 SVGAGI. V was pared by 6 bases and J by 4 bases, with 5 bases of the junction left unmatched. In nucleotides, the CDR3 is TGTGCCAGCAGGGACCGGGACAGGGGCTATGGCTACACCTTC. It codes for CASRDRDRGYGYTF.

The gene calls are TRBV11-3 and TRBJ2-7, with D unresolved. V lost 1 base and J 4 bases, leaving 11 bases between the germline ends. This CDR3 spans 14 amino acids. Germline CDR1 SGHNT, CDR2 YENEEA. The CDR3 reads CASSLGLRKYEQYF. The CDR3 DNA reads as TGTGCCAGCAGCTTAGGCCTGAGGAAATACGAGCAGTACTTC.

This clone showed up just a few times. V gene TRBV16 combines with J gene TRBJ2-7; TRBD1 agrees at 11 bases. The CDR3 is 18 residues long. The junction had 12 bases not matched to a gene; V was cut back by 2 bases and J by 3 bases. Germline V lookup: CDR1 KGHSY, CDR2 FQNENV. The CDR3 nucleotides read TGTGCCAGCAGCCAACGGTTTACCTCGGACAGGGGGCACTACGAGCAGTACTTC. This gives the protein CASSQRFTSDRGHYEQYF.

V is TRBV19 and J is TRBJ2-1; 11 bases fit TRBD2. The CDR3 is 15 amino acids. J was trimmed by 5 bases and V by 9 bases; bases with no gene match: 9. Per the germline V gene, CDR1 is LNHDA and CDR2 is SQIVND (reference sequence). The CDR3 is CASQGLAVSNNEQFF. Here the CDR3 DNA reads TGTGCCAGCCAGGGACTAGCGGTTTCTAACAATGAGCAGTTCTTC.

The rearrangement uses TRBV19 and TRBJ1-1, with D perhaps matching TRBD1 (5 bases). Deletions cut 6 bases from V and 0 bases from J, with 8 bases between. The CDR3 loop spans 13 amino acids. CDR1 LNHDA and CDR2 SQIVND come from the germline V gene (reference sequence). In DNA form, the CDR3 reads TGTGCCAGTAGCTGGGGCGTGAACACTGAAGCTTTCTTT. Protein product: CASSWGVNTEAFF.

This clone was observed once. J is TRBJ1-6 and V is TRBV27; D possibly corresponds to TRBD1 (5 bases). CDR3 length: 13 amino acids. The germline gives CDR1 MNHEY, CDR2 SMNVEV (reference sequence). Trimming stripped 5 bases from V and 9 bases from J, with 11 bases between. CDR3 residues: CASSRGGSSPLHF. The CDR3 DNA sequence: TGTGCCAGCAGTAGGGGAGGCAGTTCACCCCTCCACTTT.

V usage is TRBV6-4 and J usage is TRBJ2-3; D not certain. Germline CDR1 MRHNA, CDR2 SNTAGT. CDR3 length: 15 amino acids. Trimming removed 4 bases at V and 2 bases at J, with 13 bases between. CDR3 in amino acids: CASSGSGSSTDTQYF. For the CDR3, the DNA is TGTGCCAGCAGTGGGTCCGGGTCTTCCACAGATACGCAGTATTTT.